This TCR beta chain was retrieved from a study of T cell responses to AZD1222 COVID-19 vaccine. Overall study context: Second-dose groups at about 4 or about 12 weeks were pooled.

This clone was seen only once. As yet, its antigen is unknown. Notes on the study in general: Spike-specific TCR breadth and depth both grew after two AZD1222 doses. White British ancestry dominated among donors, who included more females, and clonal diversity was possibly underestimated. Samples come after the peak T cell response, not at day 14.

The assay was immunoSEQ multiplex PCR, and TCRdb's table has in-frame clones only and misses some. Of roughly 140,000 clones in the sample, 90% were seen once. In germline, CDR1 is SGDLS, CDR2 YYNGEE. The CDR3 extends over 16 amino acids. J lost 6 bases, V lost 3 bases, and 9 bases had no gene match. The chain is built from TRBV9 and TRBJ2-1, with TRBD2 matching 10 bases. The sample consisted of peripheral blood, taken on day 0 of AZD1222 vaccination. This receptor was identified in an adult in good health. The CDR3 here is CASSAPQREGRNEQFF. The CDR3 region has the DNA TGTGCCAGCAGCGCCCCTCAGCGGGAGGGCCGCAATGAGCAGTTCTTC. Using reference TRBV9 and TRBJ2-1 for the parts outside the CDR3, the full variable domain is DSGVTQTPKHLITATGQRVTLRCSPRSGDLSVYWYQQSLDQGLQFLIQYYNGEERAKGNILERFSAQQFPDLHSELNLSSLELGDSALYFCASSAPQREGRNEQFFGPGTRLTVL.